The clone carrying this T cell receptor beta chain was found a few times. The record originates from a study of T-cell reconstitution after alpha-beta-depleted transplantation in children. Unique molecular identifiers were incorporated into the prepared TCRbeta library. TCRdb independently ran MiXCR on the PCR reads; one entry per CDR3 protein. The repertoire has hundreds of thousands of distinct CDR3 sequences, about 10% of them found once; the top ten carry around 4%. Per the germline V gene, CDR1 is SGHVS and CDR2 is FNYEAQ. J gave up 3 bases and V 8 bases, and 6 bases lay outside the gene matches. The CDR3 runs 14 residues.

The rearrangement uses TRBV7-6 and TRBJ2-2; 7 bases line up with TRBD2. This sequence originates from a human donor who donated a stem cell graft to a child with acute myeloid leukemia. Sample: PBMCs from the stem cell graft donor, taken from the stem cell graft. The CDR3 here is CASGRAVDTGELFF. CDR3 nucleotide sequence: TGTGCCAGCGGGAGGGCCGTGGACACCGGGGAGCTGTTTTTT.